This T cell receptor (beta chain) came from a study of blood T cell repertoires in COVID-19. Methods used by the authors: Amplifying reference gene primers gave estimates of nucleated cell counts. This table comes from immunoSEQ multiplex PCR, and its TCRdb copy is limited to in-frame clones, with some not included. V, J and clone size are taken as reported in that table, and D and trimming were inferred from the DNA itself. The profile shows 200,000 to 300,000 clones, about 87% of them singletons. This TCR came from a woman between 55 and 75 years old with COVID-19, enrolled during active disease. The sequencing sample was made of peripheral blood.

The chain's CDR3 is CATARQANTEAFF. In DNA form, the CDR3 reads TGTGCCACCGCCCGACAGGCGAACACTGAAGCTTTCTTT. V usage is TRBV10-3 and J usage is TRBJ1-1; perhaps TRBD1 as D (6 bases). The CDR3 loop spans 13 amino acids. Trimming cost V 10 bases and J 1 base, with 13 bases left between them. Germline V gives CDR1 ENHRY, CDR2 SYGVKD.